A selection of T cell receptor beta chains follows, all from one sample in a study of T-cell memory formation after mild COVID-19. A single record per CDR3 protein comes from TCRdb applying MiXCR to the 5' RACE reads. Among about 350,000 distinct CDR3 sequences, approximately 14% were seen once, and the ten largest hold about 24%. Sequenced: PBMCs or a T cell subset sorted from them (not recorded which). The receptor source for this set is a man aged 18-30 years who had mild COVID-19 (a few samples of this study predate the infection). Cell type and time point are not known. CDR3s include the opening cysteine and the closing phenylalanine or tryptophan. D genes are given only for firm matches. Not all rows give a size; the values are once, few, many and, for expanded clones, a class.

CDR3nt: TGCGCCAGCAGCCTAGGACAGGTCATGAACACTGAAGCTTTCTTT
CDR3aa: CASSLGQVMNTEAFF
j_gene: TRBJ1-1
d_gene: TRBD1
abundance: many
v_gene: TRBV4-3
len: 15

CDR3nt: TGTGCCAGCAGCCTCAGGGGGGGCCCTACCTACAATGAGCAGTTCTTC
CDR3aa: CASSLRGGPTYNEQFF
j_gene: TRBJ2-1
d_gene: -
abundance: many
v_gene: TRBV3-1
len: 16

CDR3nt: TGCGCCAGCAGCGCAAGACCGACGGGAGAGGGCTACACCTTC
CDR3aa: CASSARPTGEGYTF
j_gene: TRBJ1-2
d_gene: -
abundance: once
v_gene: TRBV5-1
len: 14

CDR3nt: TGCAGTGCTAGAGCCATCCAGCCGGGAAACCAAGAGACCCAGTACTTC
CDR3aa: CSARAIQPGNQETQYF
j_gene: TRBJ2-5
d_gene: -
abundance: few
v_gene: TRBV20-1
len: 16

CDR3nt: TGCAGTGGGGCGGGGGGGCCGTTCAATGAGCAGTTCTTC
CDR3aa: CSGAGGPFNEQFF
j_gene: TRBJ2-1
d_gene: TRBD2
abundance: -
v_gene: TRBV20-1
len: 13

CDR3nt: TGTGCCAGCAGCTTGGGGGGGCCGGGACAGGAGAACACCGGGGAGCTGTTTTTT
CDR3aa: CASSLGGPGQENTGELFF
j_gene: TRBJ2-2
d_gene: TRBD1
abundance: few
v_gene: TRBV5-5
len: 18

CDR3nt: TGTGCCAGCAGCCAAAGGCTGACAGATGGCTACACCTTC
CDR3aa: CASSQRLTDGYTF
j_gene: TRBJ1-2
d_gene: -
abundance: many
v_gene: TRBV4-2
len: 13

CDR3nt: TGCAGTGCTAGAGGGGTCAGGCCTGATCAGCCCCAGCATTTT
CDR3aa: CSARGVRPDQPQHF
j_gene: TRBJ1-5
d_gene: -
abundance: few
v_gene: TRBV20-1
len: 14

CDR3nt: TGTGCCAGCAGCCAAGATTGGGGTAGCGGGGGGACAGATACGCAGTATTTT
CDR3aa: CASSQDWGSGGTDTQYF
j_gene: TRBJ2-3
d_gene: TRBD2
abundance: -
v_gene: TRBV3-1
len: 17

CDR3nt: TGTGCCAGCTCACCACCGTTGGGGGTGAACACTGAAGCTTTCTTT
CDR3aa: CASSPPLGVNTEAFF
j_gene: TRBJ1-1
d_gene: -
abundance: -
v_gene: TRBV18
len: 15

CDR3nt: TGTGCCAGCAGCATGGCGGCCTGGGGCAAAAACATTCAGTACTTC
CDR3aa: CASSMAAWGKNIQYF
j_gene: TRBJ2-4
d_gene: -
abundance: -
v_gene: TRBV7-9
len: 15

CDR3nt: TGCGCCAGCAGCCAAGCTTCAGGGGGGACGATCGGGGAGCTGTTTTTT
CDR3aa: CASSQASGGTIGELFF
j_gene: TRBJ2-2
d_gene: -
abundance: few
v_gene: TRBV4-1
len: 16

CDR3nt: TGCGCCAGCAGCTTGGCAATGGGGGCCACCGGGGAGCTGTTTTTT
CDR3aa: CASSLAMGATGELFF
j_gene: TRBJ2-2
d_gene: -
abundance: few
v_gene: TRBV5-1
len: 15

CDR3nt: TGCGCCAGCAGCCAACAAGATATCGGGACCAGCATCCGCAATGAGCAGTTCTTC
CDR3aa: CASSQQDIGTSIRNEQFF
j_gene: TRBJ2-1
d_gene: -
abundance: -
v_gene: TRBV4-1
len: 18

CDR3nt: TGTGCCAGCAGTTACTCGAGGGAGGGAAACATTCAGTACTTC
CDR3aa: CASSYSREGNIQYF
j_gene: TRBJ2-4
d_gene: TRBD2
abundance: few
v_gene: TRBV6-5
len: 14

CDR3nt: TGTGCCAGCAGCTTTTCCTCCGGGACGGATGGTACCTACGAGCAGTACTTC
CDR3aa: CASSFSSGTDGTYEQYF
j_gene: TRBJ2-7
d_gene: -
abundance: -
v_gene: TRBV9
len: 17

CDR3nt: TGCGCCAGCAGCCGGGGGACAGCGAAATACCAAGAGACCCAGTACTTC
CDR3aa: CASSRGTAKYQETQYF
j_gene: TRBJ2-5
d_gene: TRBD1
abundance: few
v_gene: TRBV4-1
len: 16